The subject of this entry is one T cell receptor beta chain. Its antigen remains unknown. The data derive from a study of OX40 agonist ivuxolimab in advanced cancers. Study as a whole: Patients were dosed intravenously with ivuxolimab at 0.01 to 10 mg/kg every 2 weeks. The dose-escalation group included hepatocellular carcinoma, melanoma, renal cell carcinoma and head and neck cancer. Overall study results and limits: At doses 0.1 to 3.0 mg/kg, CD4+ and CD8+ clones expanded.

This table comes from immunoSEQ multiplex PCR, and its TCRdb copy is limited to in-frame clones, with some not included. The data contain 40,000 to 60,000 clones, 79% of them singletons. The sample consisted of CD4+ or CD8+ T cells sorted from blood, taken in a trial of the OX40 agonist ivuxolimab. This TCR was recovered from an adult with an advanced solid tumor such as melanoma, head and neck, liver or kidney cancer.

CDR3 sequence: CASGEIRLAAQFF. In nucleotides, the CDR3 is TGCGCCAGCGGGGAAATAAGACTAGCGGCACAGTTCTTC. The chain couples TRBV5-1 to TRBJ2-1; 9 nucleotides agree with TRBD2. This CDR3 region has 13 residues. The trim removed 7 bases at V and 13 bases at J, leaving 12 bases unmatched. Germline-derived CDR1 and CDR2 are SGHRS and YFSETQ. The complete variable domain, with remaining parts taken from reference TRBV5-1 and TRBJ2-1, reads KAGVTQTPRYLIKTRGQQVTLSCSPISGHRSVSWYQQTPGQGLQFLFEYFSETQRNKGNFPGRFSGRQFSNSRSEMNVSTLELGDSALYLCASGEIRLAAQFFGPGTRLTVL.